A selection of T cell receptor beta chains follows, all from one sample in a study of blood T cell repertoires in COVID-19. Profiled with immunoSEQ multiplex PCR; TCRdb holds only in-frame clones, not every one. The table lists over 95,000 clones, 60% to 85% of them singletons. The sequenced sample was peripheral blood. Source of these receptors: a woman of 80 years or more with active or convalescent COVID-19. Each CDR3 is given with its conserved first and last residue. Fields, in order: J gene, V gene, CDR3 protein.

>TRBJ2-1|TRBV18
CASSPLTGRGEQFF
>TRBJ1-2|TRBV7-9
CASSHNLGQGVYGYTF
>TRBJ2-7|TRBV19
CASSPGTGSSYEQYF
>TRBJ1-6|TRBV3-1/TRBV3-2
CASSQASGVYSPLHF
>TRBJ2-1|TRBV14
CASSRRGLAIDEQFF
>TRBJ2-2|TRBV5-1
CASSLDSNTGELFF
>TRBJ1-5|TRBV30
CAWSVTGGDQPQHF
>TRBJ2-1|TRBV11-2
CASSRIAPGDNEQFF
>TRBJ1-3|TRBV6-5
CASSYSQSSASPYF
>TRBJ2-7|TRBV2
CASSEVRQSLYEQYF
>TRBJ1-4|TRBV2
CASSDPSGSATNEKLFF
>TRBJ2-5|TRBV5-1
CASSIRGFGTQYF
>TRBJ1-5|TRBV6-5
CASSQDRVQPQHF
>TRBJ2-1|TRBV14
CASSQFPPYNEQFF
>TRBJ2-1|TRBV10-3
CAISEWTGVEQFF
>TRBJ2-5|TRBV7-2
CASSVTGVHETQYF
>TRBJ1-1|TRBV5-6
CASSNRPPRGTEAFF
>TRBJ2-2|TRBV29-1
CSAATSGTGELFF